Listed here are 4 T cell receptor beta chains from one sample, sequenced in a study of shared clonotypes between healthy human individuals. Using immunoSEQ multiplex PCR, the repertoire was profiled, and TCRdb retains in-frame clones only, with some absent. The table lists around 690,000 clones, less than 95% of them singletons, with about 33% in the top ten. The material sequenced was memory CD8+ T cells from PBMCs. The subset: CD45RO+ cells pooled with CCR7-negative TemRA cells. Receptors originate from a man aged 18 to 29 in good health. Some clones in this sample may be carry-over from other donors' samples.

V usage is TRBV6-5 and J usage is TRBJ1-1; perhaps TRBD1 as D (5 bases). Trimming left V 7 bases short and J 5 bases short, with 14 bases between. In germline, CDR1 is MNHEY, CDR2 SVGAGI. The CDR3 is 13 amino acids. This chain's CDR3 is CASKGTEGTEAFF. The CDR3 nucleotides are TGTGCCAGCAAGGGCACCGAGGGGACTGAAGCTTTCTTT.

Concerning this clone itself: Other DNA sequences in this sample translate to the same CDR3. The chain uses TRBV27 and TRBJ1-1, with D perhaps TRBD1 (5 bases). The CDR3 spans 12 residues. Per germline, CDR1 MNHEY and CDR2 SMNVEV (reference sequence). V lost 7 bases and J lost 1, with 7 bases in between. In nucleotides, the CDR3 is TGTGCCAGCAACGGGGGGAACACTGAAGCTTTCTTT. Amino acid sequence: CASNGGNTEAFF.

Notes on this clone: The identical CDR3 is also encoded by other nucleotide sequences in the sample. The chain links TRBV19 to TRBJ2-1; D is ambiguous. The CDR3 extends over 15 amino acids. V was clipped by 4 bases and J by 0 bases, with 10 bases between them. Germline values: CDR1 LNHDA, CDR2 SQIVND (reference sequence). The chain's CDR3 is CASSSGPSSYNEQFF. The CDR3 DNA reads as TGTGCCAGTAGTAGCGGTCCGAGCTCCTACAATGAGCAGTTCTTC.

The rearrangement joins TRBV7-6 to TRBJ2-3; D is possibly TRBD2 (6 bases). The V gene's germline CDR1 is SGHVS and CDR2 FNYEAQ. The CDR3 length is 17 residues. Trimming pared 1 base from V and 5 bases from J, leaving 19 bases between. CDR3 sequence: CASSLEVGSPRGDTQYF. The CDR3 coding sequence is TGTGCCAGCAGCTTAGAGGTCGGGAGTCCTCGAGGAGATACGCAGTATTTT.